This T cell receptor (beta chain) was captured by sequencing in a study of graft-versus-host responses after intestinal transplantation. Whole-study context: Recipients were all induced with anti-thymocyte globulin, then given tacrolimus and steroids for approximately 3 years. General study points: Subjects displaying graft-donor T cell macrochimerism possessed elevated graft-versus-host to host-versus-graft clonal ratios inside allografts. GvH clones appeared in recipient marrow, some first in ileum or blood. Declines in HvG clones occurring early post-transplant were associated with peak circulating GvH clone levels.

Concerning this clone itself: Antigen specificity is unknown.

Some clones are missing from TCRdb's copy, which holds only in-frame ones; the method was immunoSEQ multiplex PCR. The sample holds roughly 130,000 clones, over 90% seen once. Trimming cost V 2 bases and J 5 bases, with 13 bases left between them. The CDR3 covers 14 residues. CDR1 is SGHDT and CDR2 is YYEEEE in the germline V gene. The chain carries TRBV5-6 and TRBJ1-1; D possibly corresponds to TRBD1 (6 bases). The source of this sequence is a human donor who received an intestinal transplant. The material sequenced was unstimulated CD4+ T cells sorted from spleen or lymph node cells, taken before intestinal transplant. The CDR3 loop reads CASSFGQLRTEAFF. CDR3 DNA: TGTGCCAGCAGCTTTGGACAGTTGAGGACTGAAGCTTTCTTT.